The 16 T cell receptor beta chains given below trace back to one sample, sequenced in a study of blood T cell repertoires in COVID-19. Clones were sequenced by immunoSEQ multiplex PCR, and TCRdb holds only the in-frame ones, with some missing. The sample carries some 270,000 clones, around 86% recorded once. Sequenced input: peripheral blood. The receptors originated from a woman aged 60-70 years who had recovered from COVID-19.

The V and J genes are TRBV4-1 and TRBJ1-4; D is perhaps TRBD1 (5 bases). The ends were cut back, 4 bases at V and 6 bases at J, with 12 bases in the middle. The CDR3 is 14 amino acids. CDR1 and CDR2 (germline): MGHRA, YSYEKL. As DNA, the CDR3 is TGCGCCAGCAGCCTCCAAGACAGCTATGAAAAACTGTTTTTT. Protein: CASSLQDSYEKLFF.

This clone was detected only once. J is TRBJ1-2 and V is TRBV27; D gene ambiguous. This CDR3 spans 14 amino acids. Trimming stripped 6 bases from V and 4 bases from J, with 15 bases between. Germline assignment: CDR1 MNHEY and CDR2 SMNVEV (reference sequence). Here the CDR3 DNA reads TGTGCCAGCAGCCCCGGAACGCGCGGCTATGGCTACACCTTC. Its translation is CASSPGTRGYGYTF.

The DNA of the CDR3 is TGTGCCAGCGGCCTCAACGGGGTTTTGGACTATGGCTACACCTTC. Protein: CASGLNGVLDYGYTF. The chain joins TRBV27 to TRBJ1-2; the D is unclear. This CDR3 region has 15 residues. V was pared by 8 bases and J by 3 bases, with 19 bases between. CDR1 is MNHEY and CDR2 is SMNVEV in the germline V gene (reference sequence).

This chain uses TRBV11-3 with TRBJ2-1; perhaps TRBD2 as D (6 bases). The ends were cut back, 4 bases at V and 4 bases at J, with 11 bases in the middle. The germline V gene has CDR1 SGHNT and CDR2 YENEEA. This CDR3 is 14 amino acids long. The CDR3 is CASSSGGDYNEQFF. In DNA form, the CDR3 reads TGTGCCAGCAGCTCTGGCGGGGATTACAATGAGCAGTTCTTC.

The chain joins TRBV7-2 to TRBJ2-7; D might be TRBD1 (5 bases). The length of the CDR3 is 15 residues. The ends were cut back, 5 bases at V and 3 bases at J, with 17 bases in the middle. Germline V gene lookup returns CDR1 SGHTA and CDR2 FQGNSA. The CDR3 region is CASSPQRGVHYEQYF. The CDR3 DNA reads as TGTGCCAGCAGCCCCCAAAGGGGCGTCCACTACGAGCAGTACTTC.

The chain combines TRBV9 with TRBJ1-2; 8 bases fit TRBD1. The CDR3 consists of 14 residues. Germline V gene data show CDR1 as SGDLS and CDR2 as YYNGEE. V lost 4 bases and J lost 8; bases outside the gene matches: 10. CDR3 nucleotides: TGTGCCAGCAGCCCCTCTCAGGACAGGGAAGGCTACACCTTC. It translates to CASSPSQDREGYTF. Combining the CDR3 with reference TRBV9 and TRBJ1-2 gives the whole variable domain DSGVTQTPKHLITATGQRVTLRCSPRSGDLSVYWYQQSLDQGLQFLIQYYNGEERAKGNILERFSAQQFPDLHSELNLSSLELGDSALYFCASSPSQDREGYTFGSGTRLTVV.

For the CDR3, the DNA is TGTGCCAGCAGCCAAGATCTTCGTTCTGGGGCCAACGTCCTGACTTTC. This sequence encodes CASSQDLRSGANVLTF. J is TRBJ2-6 and V is TRBV3-1 (or the pseudogene TRBV3-2); D unclear. The length of the CDR3 is 16 residues. The germline V gene has CDR1 LGHDT and CDR2 YNNKEL (reference sequence). Trimming pared 0 bases from V and 1 base from J, leaving 7 bases between.

This chain uses TRBV28 with TRBJ2-7; 8 bases map to TRBD2. V lost 8 bases, J lost 4 bases, and 13 bases stayed unmatched. CDR1 is MDHEN and CDR2 is SYDVKM in the germline V gene. The CDR3 runs 15 residues. The CDR3 DNA reads TGTGCCAGCGTAGGTATGGCTAGCGGGCTATACGAGCAGTACTTC. Its translation is CASVGMASGLYEQYF.

Many counts were recorded for this clone. The V gene is TRBV4-2, the J gene TRBJ2-5; 7 bases fit TRBD1. CDR3 length equals 17 residues. Germline CDR1 and CDR2: LGHNA and YNFKEQ. Trimming at V came to 0 bases and at J to 4 bases, leaving 11 bases not matched to a gene. CDR3 nucleotides: TGTGCCAGCAGCCAAGAGGTTCCGGTAGGGGGCGTAGAGACCCAGTACTTC. Translated, it gives CASSQEVPVGGVETQYF.

V usage is TRBV5-1 and J usage is TRBJ2-7, with a tentative D call TRBD2 (6 bases). Germline V gene lookup returns CDR1 SGHRS and CDR2 YFSETQ. The V end lost 1 base, the J end lost 0 bases, and 11 bases lay between the germline ends. This CDR3 has 15 amino acids. The CDR3 region has the DNA TGCGCCAGCAGCTTGATTTCCGGGGGCTCCTACGAGCAGTACTTC. Its translation is CASSLISGGSYEQYF.

The CDR3 DNA reads as TGTGCCAGCAGCTTAGTCCCCGTTGTTTCCTACGAGCAGTACTTC. The encoded protein is CASSLVPVVSYEQYF. The genes are TRBV7-2 and TRBJ2-7; D gene ambiguous. CDR3 length: 15 amino acids. Germline V gene sequence: CDR1 SGHTA, CDR2 FQGNSA. Trimming shortened V by 1 base and J by 1 base, and 11 bases separated the two germline ends.

This clone has a count of ten or more. The chain joins TRBV6-2 or TRBV6-3 to TRBJ2-5; a weak D match, TRBD2 (6 bases). V was shortened by 5 bases and J by 4 bases, with 20 bases between the two germline ends. Per germline, CDR1 MNHEY and CDR2 SVGEGT. The CDR3 loop spans 16 amino acids. The CDR3 bases are TGTGCCAGCAGTCTAAGGCCAAATCCCGGGGGAGAGACCCAGTACTTC. As protein: CASSLRPNPGGETQYF.

DNA for the CDR3: TGTGCCAGCAGCTTAGGAGAATACGAGCAGTACTTC. Its protein product is CASSLGEYEQYF. V gene TRBV7-9 combines with J gene TRBJ2-7; D not certain. CDR1 and CDR2 from the germline V gene are SEHNR and FQNEAQ (reference sequence). V shed 1 base and J shed 4 bases, with 5 bases lying between them. This CDR3 is built from 12 residues.

The V gene is TRBV2, the J gene TRBJ2-7; 8 positions agree with TRBD1. The CDR3 sequence is 13 residues long. Germline CDR1 SNHLY, CDR2 FYNNEI. Germline trimming cut 7 bases from V and 6 bases from J; bases unmatched to any gene: 8. The CDR3 nucleotides read TGTGCCAGCAAGGGGACAGGCGCAATCGAGCAGTACTTC. As protein: CASKGTGAIEQYF.

The chain links TRBV2 to TRBJ2-1, with D tentatively TRBD1 (6 bases). The V end lost 6 bases, the J end lost 3 bases, and 12 bases lay between the germline ends. The CDR3 totals 14 residues. Germline V gene data show CDR1 as SNHLY and CDR2 as FYNNEI. CDR3 residues: CASSTQGFYNEQFF. In DNA, the CDR3 is TGTGCCAGCAGCACTCAGGGGTTCTACAATGAGCAGTTCTTC.

The V call is TRBV4-2, the J call TRBJ2-7, with D possibly matching TRBD2 (6 bases). CDR1 and CDR2 (germline): LGHNA, YNFKEQ. This CDR3 comprises 16 residues. V lost 0 bases and J 5 bases, leaving 17 bases between the germline ends. As DNA, the CDR3 is TGTGCCAGCAGCCAAGAGGTCTTCGGAGGGGCCGACGAGCAGTACTTC. As protein: CASSQEVFGGADEQYF.